The 19 T cell receptor beta chains given below trace back to one sample, sequenced in a study of T cells after posttransplantation cyclophosphamide. The repertoire was sequenced with immunoSEQ multiplex PCR; TCRdb's copy has only in-frame clones and lacks some. The repertoire consists of tens of thousands of clones, none detected only once. What was sequenced was PBMCs. The receptors derive from a woman aged 60-70 years in good health, CMV-negative, and a related stem cell transplant donor.

This clone appeared many times. The chain carries TRBV6-1 and TRBJ2-1, with a weak D call TRBD1 (6 bases). The CDR3 totals 16 residues. V was cut by 3 bases and J by 0 bases, with 12 bases left in between. Germline CDR1 MNHNS, CDR2 SASEGT. The CDR3 DNA follows: TGTGCCAGCAGTGATGATGGGACACACTCCTACAATGAGCAGTTCTTC. Translating it yields CASSDDGTHSYNEQFF.

This clone was seen at least ten times. V gene TRBV5-8 combines with J gene TRBJ2-1; 8 bases agree with TRBD2. CDR1 is SGHTS and CDR2 is YDEGEE in the germline V gene. V was pared by 6 bases and J by 9 bases, with 17 bases of the junction left unmatched. The CDR3 has 16 amino acids. CDR3 sequence: CASTLTSSGRLSEQFF. Written as DNA, the CDR3 is TGTGCCAGCACTTTGACCTCAAGCGGGAGATTAAGTGAGCAGTTCTTC.

The table lists this clone with many counts. The chain joins TRBV5-1 to TRBJ1-3, with 9 bases fitting TRBD1. Germline assignment: CDR1 SGHRS and CDR2 YFSETQ. The length of the CDR3 is 14 residues. J lost 8 bases, V lost 3 bases, and 6 bases had no gene match. The CDR3 region is CASSSGQGEHTIYF. CDR3 bases: TGCGCCAGCAGCTCGGGACAGGGCGAACACACCATATATTTT.

This clone appeared many times. The chain carries TRBV12-3 or TRBV12-4 and TRBJ2-1; 9 nucleotides agree with TRBD2. The V and J ends lost 3 bases and 6 bases, in that order; junction bases with no gene match: 3. This CDR3 region has 14 residues. CDR3 residues: CASSFSGRSNEQFF. CDR3 nucleotides: TGTGCCAGCAGTTTTAGCGGGAGAAGCAATGAGCAGTTCTTC.

This clone was seen many times. The chain combines TRBV7-2 with TRBJ1-3, with no clear D. The CDR3 covers 14 residues. The V and J ends lost 8 bases and 3 bases respectively, with 14 bases between them. The germline V gene encodes CDR1 SGHTA and CDR2 FQGNSA. CDR3 sequence (DNA): TGTGCCAGCGGCATTCGTGGTGGTGGAAACACCATATATTTT. This gives the protein CASGIRGGGNTIYF.

There are many counts of this clone. The rearrangement links TRBV24-1 to TRBJ2-2; 7 bases match TRBD1. Trimming took 4 bases from V and 7 from J; bases not matched to a gene: 8. This CDR3 region has 15 residues. Germline-derived CDR1 and CDR2 are KGHDR and SFDVKD. The CDR3 protein is CATSEIYRGNGELFF. As DNA, the CDR3 is TGTGCCACCAGTGAGATATACAGGGGCAACGGGGAGCTGTTTTTT.

There are a few counts of this clone. The CDR3 DNA sequence: TGCGCCAGCAGCCAAGATAGGAGCGGGGGGGCCTCAGATACGCAGTATTTT. Amino acid sequence: CASSQDRSGGASDTQYF. V is TRBV4-3 and J is TRBJ2-3; TRBD2 matches 10 bases. CDR1 and CDR2 from the germline V gene are LGHNA and YSLEER. V shed 0 bases, J shed 4 bases, and the junction held 7 bases outside the gene matches. The length of the CDR3 is 17 residues.

The chain uses TRBV12-3 or TRBV12-4 and TRBJ2-7; 12 bases align to TRBD2. The CDR3 spans 15 residues. J gave up 3 bases and V 6 bases, and 6 bases lay outside the gene matches. The CDR3 region is CASSRPTSGSYEQYF. In DNA, the CDR3 is TGTGCCAGCAGCCGTCCGACTAGCGGGAGCTACGAGCAGTACTTC.

This clone was counted at least ten times. This chain uses TRBV18 with TRBJ2-7; D is possibly TRBD1 (5 bases). CDR1 is KGHSH and CDR2 is LQKENI in the germline V gene. The CDR3 has 12 amino acids. Deletions cut 4 bases from V and 4 bases from J, with 8 bases between. CDR3 in amino acids: CASSRDRYEQYF. CDR3 DNA: TGTGCCAGCTCACGAGACAGATACGAGCAGTACTTC.

This clone was found a few times. V and J are TRBV28 and TRBJ2-7, with 8 bases matching TRBD1. Germline V lookup: CDR1 MDHEN, CDR2 SYDVKM. The CDR3 is made up of 15 amino acids. The J segment lost 2 bases and the V segment lost 11 bases, leaving 14 bases of the junction unmatched. This CDR3 is CASVGAGTGTYEQYF. The DNA for the CDR3 is TGTGCCTCGGTGGGAGCCGGGACAGGAACCTACGAGCAGTACTTC. Variable domain in full (rest from reference TRBV28 and TRBJ2-7): DVKVTQSSRYLVKRTGEKVFLECVQDMDHENMFWYRQDPGLGLRLIYFSYDVKMKEKGDIPEGYSVSREKKERFSLILESASTNQTSMYLCASVGAGTGTYEQYFGPGTRLTVT.

This clone occurred a few times. The chain joins TRBV6-2 or TRBV6-3 to TRBJ2-3; a weak D match, TRBD2 (5 bases). Per germline, CDR1 MNHEY and CDR2 SVGEGT. This CDR3 region has 16 residues. V lost 2 bases to trimming and J lost 2 bases, with 14 bases between them. As DNA, the CDR3 is TGTGCCAGCAGTTACGCTAGCCTCCTTTCCACAGATACGCAGTATTTT. Encoded protein: CASSYASLLSTDTQYF.

This clone was seen repeatedly, ten times or more. J is TRBJ2-3 and V is TRBV7-3, with 9 bases aligning to TRBD2. This CDR3 is built from 17 residues. With V trimmed by 2 bases and J by 5 bases, 11 bases remained unmatched. CDR1 SGHTA and CDR2 FQGTGA come from the germline V gene. CDR3 sequence (DNA): TGTGCCAGCAGCTTAGTTGGGCTAGCGGGGTCTGTAGATACGCAGTATTTT. It encodes CASSLVGLAGSVDTQYF. Drawing the rest from reference TRBV7-3 and TRBJ2-3, the complete variable domain is GAGVSQTPSNKVTEKGKYVELRCDPISGHTALYWYRQSLGQGPEFLIYFQGTGAADDSGLPNDRFFAVRPEGSVSTLKIQRTERGDSAVYLCASSLVGLAGSVDTQYFGPGTRLTVL.

This clone came up many times. This chain uses TRBV12-3 or TRBV12-4 with TRBJ2-1, with 13 bases identical to TRBD2. Trimming took 6 bases from V and 4 from J; bases not matched to a gene: 9. There are 17 residues in the CDR3. As DNA, the CDR3 is TGTGCCAGCAGCCGAACTAGCGGGGGGGCCTTATACAATGAGCAGTTCTTC. It codes for CASSRTSGGALYNEQFF.

This clone was seen many times. V gene TRBV2 combines with J gene TRBJ2-1; weak D call: TRBD2 (5 bases). V gave up 6 bases and J gave up 2 bases, with 14 bases separating them. Per the germline V gene, CDR1 is SNHLY and CDR2 is FYNNEI. The CDR3 is made up of 15 amino acids. The CDR3 DNA reads as TGTGCCAGCAGGGAGACTACCCGGGCCTACAATGAGCAGTTCTTC. This gives the protein CASRETTRAYNEQFF.

This clone was picked up many times. This sequence joins TRBV7-2 and TRBJ2-7, with D perhaps TRBD2 (5 bases). Germline V gives CDR1 SGHTA, CDR2 FQGNSA. The CDR3 loop spans 12 amino acids. V dropped 9 bases and J dropped 1 base, with 10 bases sitting between them. The DNA of the CDR3 is TGTGCCAGTAGAGCGGAGTCCTACGAGCAGTACTTC. It translates to CASRAESYEQYF.

This clone was observed many times. The V and J genes are TRBV12-3 or TRBV12-4 and TRBJ2-1; no firm D call. This CDR3 comprises 14 residues. Between the trimmed V and J ends, which lost 3 bases and 1 base, there was a span of 7 bases. The CDR3 nucleotides are TGTGCCAGCAGTTTTGAGACTTCCTACAATGAGCAGTTCTTC. The encoded protein is CASSFETSYNEQFF.

This clone was detected many times. The rearrangement uses TRBV6-1 and TRBJ2-7; 7 positions agree with TRBD1. From germline, CDR1 is MNHNS and CDR2 SASEGT. Losses at the gene ends were 7 bases for V and 7 bases for J; bases not matched to a gene: 10. This CDR3 region has 13 residues. CDR3 amino acids: CASNYRGVKEQYF. In DNA, the CDR3 is TGTGCCAGCAATTACAGGGGTGTGAAGGAGCAGTACTTC.

This clone was seen ten or more times. The chain has TRBV28 and TRBJ2-1; possible D gene TRBD1, 6 bases. This CDR3 spans 13 amino acids. CDR1 is MDHEN, CDR2 SYDVKM, per germline. Trimming cost V 6 bases and J 0 bases, with 6 bases left between them. The CDR3 reads CASRDSSYNEQFF. The CDR3 nucleotides read TGTGCCAGCAGGGACAGCTCCTACAATGAGCAGTTCTTC. Supplemented by reference TRBV28 and TRBJ2-1, the full variable domain reads DVKVTQSSRYLVKRTGEKVFLECVQDMDHENMFWYRQDPGLGLRLIYFSYDVKMKEKGDIPEGYSVSREKKERFSLILESASTNQTSMYLCASRDSSYNEQFFGPGTRLTVL.

This clone was detected ten times or more. This chain connects TRBV7-3 to TRBJ2-2; D gene unclear. The CDR3 is made up of 14 amino acids. Deletions cut 4 bases from V and 6 bases from J, with 12 bases between. The germline gives CDR1 SGHTA, CDR2 FQGTGA. The CDR3 region is CASSSSLSSGELFF. The CDR3 coding sequence is TGTGCCAGCAGCTCGAGCTTATCTTCCGGGGAGCTGTTTTTT.